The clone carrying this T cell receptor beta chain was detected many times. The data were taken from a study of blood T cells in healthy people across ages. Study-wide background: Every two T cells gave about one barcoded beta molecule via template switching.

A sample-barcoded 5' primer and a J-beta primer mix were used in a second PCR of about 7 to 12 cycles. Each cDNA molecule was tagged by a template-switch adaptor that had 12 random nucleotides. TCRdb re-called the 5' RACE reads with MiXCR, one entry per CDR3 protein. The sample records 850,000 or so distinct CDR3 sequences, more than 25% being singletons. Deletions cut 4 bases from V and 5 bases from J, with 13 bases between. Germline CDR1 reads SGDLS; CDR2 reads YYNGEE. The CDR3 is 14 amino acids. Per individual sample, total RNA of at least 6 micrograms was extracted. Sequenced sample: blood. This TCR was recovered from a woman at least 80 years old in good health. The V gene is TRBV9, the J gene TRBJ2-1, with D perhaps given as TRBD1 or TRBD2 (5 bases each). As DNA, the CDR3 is TGTGCCAGCAGCCCGAGATGGGGGAACAATGAGCAGTTCTTC. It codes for CASSPRWGNNEQFF.